These T cell receptor beta chains were read from a single sample in a study of blood T cell repertoires in COVID-19. Assay: immunoSEQ multiplex PCR; the TCRdb copy retains only in-frame clones and omits some. The sample yields over 100,000 clones, roughly 80% seen once. Sample: peripheral blood. These receptors were obtained from a woman aged 55-70 years with acute or convalescent COVID-19. The CDR3 runs from the conserved cysteine through the conserved F or W. The D gene is left open where the match is weak. Clone size is given for some rows only: seen once, a few or many times, or a class if the clone is expanded.

v_gene,d_gene,len,abundance,j_gene,CDR3aa,CDR3nt
TRBV7-2,-,17,-,TRBJ2-1,CASSPQVVAGPYNEQFF,TGTGCCAGCAGCCCGCAAGTGGTGGCGGGGCCTTACAATGAGCAGTTCTTC
TRBV10-3,-,13,-,TRBJ2-5,CASRASGQETQYF,TGTGCCTCCCGGGCAAGCGGTCAAGAGACCCAGTACTTC
TRBV10-1,-,15,-,TRBJ2-3,CASAPRAGGTDTQYF,TGCGCCAGCGCCCCCCGGGCAGGGGGCACAGATACGCAGTATTTT
TRBV7-9,-,14,-,TRBJ2-3,CASSQGGGTDTQYF,TGTGCCAGCAGCCAGGGCGGAGGGACAGATACGCAGTATTTT
TRBV11-3,-,18,-,TRBJ1-2,CASSFSVGRISLRYGYTF,TGTGCCAGCAGCTTTTCCGTGGGCAGGATCTCTCTTAGGTATGGCTACACCTTC
TRBV10-1,-,14,-,TRBJ1-6,CASSVTGKNSPLHF,TGCGCCAGCAGTGTCACAGGGAAGAATTCACCCCTCCACTTT
TRBV3-1/TRBV3-2,TRBD1,15,once,TRBJ1-2,CASSLTGQADYGYTF,TGTGCCAGCAGCCTAACGGGACAGGCCGACTATGGCTACACCTTC
TRBV28,-,14,-,TRBJ1-6,CASSFLMENSPLHF,TGTGCCAGCAGTTTTCTAATGGAGAATTCACCCCTCCACTTT
TRBV3-1/TRBV3-2,TRBD2,15,-,TRBJ2-1,CASSQRTSGYNEQFF,TGTGCCAGCAGCCAGAGGACTAGCGGCTACAATGAGCAGTTCTTC
TRBV28,TRBD1,14,-,TRBJ1-2,CASGKRGTGYGYTF,TGTGCCAGCGGTAAAAGGGGGACAGGGTATGGCTACACCTTC
TRBV4-1,-,20,-,TRBJ1-1,CASSPPRRETGGNQRTEAFF,TGCGCCAGCAGCCCCCCCCGGAGGGAAACGGGGGGGAACCAGAGGACTGAAGCTTTCTTT
TRBV18,-,16,once,TRBJ1-5,CASSPFDGIRNQPQHF,TGTGCCAGCTCACCTTTTGACGGGATTCGGAATCAGCCCCAGCATTTT
TRBV19,TRBD1,15,once,TRBJ1-2,CATSKQGQSGYGYTF,TGTGCCACCTCAAAACAGGGACAGTCGGGCTATGGCTACACCTTC
TRBV11-2,-,13,-,TRBJ1-5,CASSLDRSQPQHF,TGTGCCAGCAGCTTAGACAGGTCTCAGCCCCAGCATTTT
TRBV25-1,TRBD2,15,-,TRBJ2-7,CASSDRSGRPYEQYF,TGTGCCAGCAGTGATAGAAGCGGGAGGCCCTACGAGCAGTACTTC
TRBV18,TRBD2,13,-,TRBJ2-1,CASSPPAGDEQFF,TGTGCCAGCTCACCACCGGCGGGGGATGAGCAGTTCTTC
TRBV7-3,-,14,-,TRBJ2-2,CASSYGSGTGELFF,TGTGCCAGCAGCTATGGGTCGGGGACCGGGGAGCTGTTTTTT
TRBV18,-,14,-,TRBJ1-6,CASSPSSYNSPLHF,TGTGCCAGCTCTCCCTCCTCCTATAATTCACCCCTCCACTTT
TRBV11-2,TRBD1,15,-,TRBJ2-1,CASSLRDRGYNEQFF,TGTGCCAGCAGCTTAAGGGACAGGGGGTACAATGAGCAGTTCTTC
TRBV15,-,13,-,TRBJ2-5,CATSRGYQETQYF,TGTGCCACCAGCAGGGGCTACCAAGAGACCCAGTACTTC
TRBV15,TRBD1,15,many,TRBJ1-6,CATSRDRQGFSPLHF,TGTGCCACCAGCAGAGATCGACAGGGGTTCTCACCCCTCCACTTT
TRBV4-1,-,14,-,TRBJ2-3,CASSQDLGRDTQYF,TGCGCCAGCAGCCAAGATCTGGGGCGGGATACGCAGTATTTT
TRBV3-1/TRBV3-2,-,14,-,TRBJ2-3,CASSHGQYTDTQYF,TGTGCCAGCAGCCACGGACAGTACACAGATACGCAGTATTTT
TRBV29-1,TRBD2,14,-,TRBJ2-2,CSVRLAGGTGELFF,TGCAGCGTCCGACTAGCGGGAGGAACCGGGGAGCTGTTTTTT
TRBV2,-,15,once,TRBJ2-1,CASSGDQGRYNEQFF,TGTGCCAGCAGTGGGGATCAGGGTCGGTACAATGAGCAGTTCTTC
TRBV7-6,-,15,-,TRBJ1-6,CASSLVRLGSSPLHF,TGTGCCAGCAGCTTAGTACGGTTGGGGAGCTCACCCCTCCACTTT
TRBV10-3,-,14,few,TRBJ2-5,CAISDSRAQETQYF,TGTGCCATCAGTGACAGCAGGGCCCAAGAGACCCAGTACTTC
TRBV6-5,-,11,-,TRBJ2-7,CASRLGGEQYF,TGTGCCAGCAGACTAGGGGGCGAGCAGTACTTC
TRBV3-1/TRBV3-2,-,17,-,TRBJ2-1,CASSQLHFSGSYNEQFF,TGTGCCAGCAGCCAACTTCACTTTTCGGGCTCCTACAATGAGCAGTTCTTC
TRBV7-2,-,17,-,TRBJ2-1,CASSLGYGGGFINEQFF,TGTGCCAGCAGCTTAGGCTACGGCGGGGGCTTTATCAATGAGCAGTTCTTC
TRBV19,-,15,once,TRBJ1-1,CASSPWGHGNTEAFF,TGTGCCAGTAGCCCCTGGGGACACGGGAACACTGAAGCTTTCTTT
TRBV3-1/TRBV3-2,TRBD1,14,-,TRBJ1-6,CASSQDRGRSPLHF,TGTGCCAGCAGCCAGGACAGGGGAAGATCACCCCTCCACTTT
TRBV19,TRBD2,14,-,TRBJ2-5,CASNPAGVGGTQYF,TGTGCCAGTAACCCCGCGGGAGTTGGAGGGACCCAGTACTTC
TRBV11-1,-,13,-,TRBJ2-1,CASSFQRVDEQFF,TGTGCCAGCAGCTTTCAGAGGGTGGATGAGCAGTTCTTC
TRBV5-1,-,15,once,TRBJ2-6,CASSKEASGANVLTF,TGCGCCAGCAGCAAAGAAGCCTCTGGGGCCAACGTCCTGACTTTC
TRBV24-1,-,14,few,TRBJ2-5,CATSDLRHGETQYF,TGTGCCACCAGTGATTTGCGACATGGAGAGACCCAGTACTTC
TRBV24-1,TRBD2,16,-,TRBJ2-2,CATSDPGLANTGELFF,TGTGCCACCAGTGACCCTGGACTAGCTAACACCGGGGAGCTGTTTTTT
TRBV11-2,-,15,-,TRBJ2-1,CASSSRPQLGHEQFF,TGTGCCAGCAGCTCTCGACCACAGCTGGGGCATGAGCAGTTCTTC
TRBV6-2/TRBV6-3,-,14,-,TRBJ2-5,CASSYSYTGETQYF,TGTGCCAGCAGTTACTCCTACACGGGAGAGACCCAGTACTTC
TRBV28,-,15,once,TRBJ2-5,CASSSGGPPAETQYF,TGTGCCAGCAGTTCGGGGGGCCCCCCCGCCGAGACCCAGTACTTC
TRBV7-9,-,13,-,TRBJ1-2,CASSLAGQDGYTF,TGTGCCAGCAGCTTAGCGGGGCAGGATGGCTACACCTTC
TRBV5-6,-,14,-,TRBJ1-5,CASSLTGFDQPQHF,TGTGCCAGCAGCTTGACAGGGTTTGATCAGCCCCAGCATTTT
TRBV5-4,TRBD1,16,-,TRBJ1-2,CASSRAAGGGEYGYTF,TGTGCCAGCAGCCGGGCCGCAGGGGGCGGGGAGTATGGCTACACCTTC
TRBV28,-,13,once,TRBJ1-2,CASSYVPSKGYTF,TGTGCCAGCAGCTACGTTCCTTCAAAGGGCTACACCTTC
TRBV19,TRBD1,15,-,TRBJ2-3,CASGAGQGSTDTQYF,TGTGCCAGTGGAGCGGGACAGGGGAGCACAGATACGCAGTATTTT
TRBV30,TRBD2,17,once,TRBJ2-7,CAWSTFLTSGSAREQYF,TGTGCCTGGAGCACCTTCCTCACTAGCGGGAGTGCGCGGGAGCAGTACTTC
TRBV28,TRBD2,15,-,TRBJ2-1,CASSPTGLADNEQFF,TGTGCCAGCAGTCCAACGGGACTAGCGGACAATGAGCAGTTCTTC
TRBV21-1,-,13,-,TRBJ1-2,CASSKAIAYGYTF,TGTGCCAGCAGCAAAGCGATAGCCTATGGCTACACCTTC
TRBV28,-,15,-,TRBJ2-1,CASSPPGGPYNEQFF,TGTGCCAGCAGCCCCCCAGGAGGGCCCTACAATGAGCAGTTCTTC
TRBV15,TRBD1,12,-,TRBJ1-1,CATSRKDRQAFF,TGTGCCACCAGCAGAAAGGACAGGCAAGCTTTCTTT
TRBV28,-,14,-,TRBJ1-3,CASGAGAAGNTIYF,TGTGCCAGCGGAGCAGGGGCGGCTGGAAACACCATATATTTT
TRBV9,-,14,-,TRBJ2-5,CASSKFERGETQYF,TGTGCCAGCAGCAAATTTGAAAGGGGGGAGACCCAGTACTTC
TRBV5-1,-,14,-,TRBJ1-3,CASSLSRAGNTIYF,TGCGCCAGCAGCTTATCCAGGGCTGGAAACACCATATATTTT
TRBV4-1,TRBD2,17,-,TRBJ2-1,CASSQERFGLATHEQFF,TGCGCCAGCAGCCAAGAACGTTTCGGACTAGCAACCCATGAGCAGTTCTTC
TRBV24-1,TRBD1,16,-,TRBJ1-4,CATSDPSTGDNEKLFF,TGTGCCACCAGTGACCCGTCGACAGGGGATAATGAAAAACTGTTTTTT
TRBV14,-,16,-,TRBJ1-1,CASSTGLAGVYTEAFF,TGTGCCAGCAGCACGGGCTTGGCAGGGGTCTACACTGAAGCTTTCTTT
TRBV28,TRBD1,15,-,TRBJ1-4,CASSPRDRVKEKLFF,TGTGCCAGCAGCCCCCGCGACAGGGTAAAGGAAAAACTGTTTTTT
TRBV7-2,-,15,-,TRBJ1-2,CASSVSTGNFYGYTF,TGTGCCAGCAGCGTATCGACGGGGAACTTCTATGGCTACACCTTC
TRBV5-1,-,11,-,TRBJ1-1,CASNGDTEAFF,TGCGCCAGCAACGGGGACACTGAAGCTTTCTTT